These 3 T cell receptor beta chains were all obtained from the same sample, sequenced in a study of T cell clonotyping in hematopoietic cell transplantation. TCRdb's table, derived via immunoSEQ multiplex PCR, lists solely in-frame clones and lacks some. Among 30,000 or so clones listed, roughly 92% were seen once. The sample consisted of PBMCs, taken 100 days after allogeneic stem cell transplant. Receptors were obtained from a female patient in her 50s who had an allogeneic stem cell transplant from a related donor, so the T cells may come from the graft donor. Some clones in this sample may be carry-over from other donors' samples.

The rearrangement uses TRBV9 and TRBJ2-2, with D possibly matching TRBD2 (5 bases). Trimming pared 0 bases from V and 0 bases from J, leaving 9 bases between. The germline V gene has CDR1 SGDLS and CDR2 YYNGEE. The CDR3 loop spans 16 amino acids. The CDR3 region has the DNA TGTGCCAGCAGCGTAGGGCCGACTACGAACACCGGGGAGCTGTTTTTT. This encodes CASSVGPTTNTGELFF.

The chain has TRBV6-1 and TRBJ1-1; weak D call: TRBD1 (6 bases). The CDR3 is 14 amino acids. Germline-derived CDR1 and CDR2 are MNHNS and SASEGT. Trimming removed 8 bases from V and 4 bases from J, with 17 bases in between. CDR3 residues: CASDDRRRGTEAFF. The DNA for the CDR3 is TGTGCCAGCGATGACAGGCGGCGGGGCACTGAAGCTTTCTTT.

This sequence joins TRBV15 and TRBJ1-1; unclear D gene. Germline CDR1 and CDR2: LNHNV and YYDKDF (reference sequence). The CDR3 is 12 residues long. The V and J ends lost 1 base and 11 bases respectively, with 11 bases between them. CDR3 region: CATSRGKRRAFF. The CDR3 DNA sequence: TGTGCCACCAGCAGAGGAAAAAGGAGGGCTTTCTTT.